This TCR beta chain was recorded in a study of beta chain features in type 1 diabetes. Looking at the study overall: Healthy donors and patients had similar age, gender and cell yields.

What was sequenced were expressed TCRB transcripts, since all of the isolated RNA had been reverse transcribed. Only in-frame clones appear in the TCRdb table, and some are missing; sequencing was by immunoSEQ multiplex PCR. The sample lists under 300,000 clones, 20% occurring once. V was pared by 4 bases and J by 0 bases, with 16 bases between. CDR3 length: 17 residues. Germline values: CDR1 MNHEY, CDR2 SMNVEV (reference sequence). This clone has more than one count but fewer than ten. Its specificity is not known. Study-level results: It was among patients, rather than healthy donors, that naive, central memory and Treg TCRB repertoires appeared more similar. All four CD4+ subsets of Type 1 diabetes patients contained TCRB CDR3s that were moderately but significantly shorter.

CD45RO/CCR7/CD25/CD127/CD95/CD27 sorting isolated CD4+ naive, central memory, regulatory and stem cell-like memory cells. The sample was naive CD4+ T cells from blood. The sequence came from a woman aged 40 to 50 with type 1 diabetes. The gene calls are TRBV27 and TRBJ2-4; maybe TRBD1 (5 bases). Here the CDR3 reads CASSSRQTQLAKNIQYF. The DNA for the CDR3 is TGTGCCAGCAGTTCCAGACAGACCCAACTAGCCAAAAACATTCAGTACTTC.